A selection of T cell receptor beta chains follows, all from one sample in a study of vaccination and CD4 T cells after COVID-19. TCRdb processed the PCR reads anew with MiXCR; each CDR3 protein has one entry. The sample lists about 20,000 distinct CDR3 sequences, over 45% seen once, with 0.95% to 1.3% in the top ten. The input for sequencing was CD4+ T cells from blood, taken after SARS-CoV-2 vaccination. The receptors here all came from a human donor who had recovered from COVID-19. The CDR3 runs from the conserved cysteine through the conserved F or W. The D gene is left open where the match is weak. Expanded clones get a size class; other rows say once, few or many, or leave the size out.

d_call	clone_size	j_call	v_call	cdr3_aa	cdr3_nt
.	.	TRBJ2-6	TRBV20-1	CSAPRAVSGANVLTF	TGCAGTGCCCCGAGGGCCGTCTCTGGGGCCAACGTCCTGACTTTC
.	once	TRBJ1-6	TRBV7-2	CASSLGQADNSPLHF	TGTGCCAGCAGCTTAGGGCAGGCAGATAATTCACCCCTCCACTTT
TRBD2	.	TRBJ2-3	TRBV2	CASRLTSGSTDTQYF	TGTGCCAGCAGGCTGACTAGCGGGAGCACAGATACGCAGTATTTT
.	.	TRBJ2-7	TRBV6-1	CASTIGQLYEQYF	TGTGCCAGCACGATAGGACAGCTTTACGAGCAGTACTTC
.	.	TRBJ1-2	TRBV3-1	CASSQGAYGYTF	TGTGCCAGCAGCCAGGGGGCCTATGGCTACACCTTC
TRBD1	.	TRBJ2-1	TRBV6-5	CASSFAQGTGTGNEQFF	TGTGCCAGCAGTTTTGCACAAGGGACAGGGACGGGCAATGAGCAGTTCTTC
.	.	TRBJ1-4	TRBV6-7	CASSPRSGNEKLFF	TGTGCCAGCAGTCCCAGATCGGGTAATGAAAAACTGTTTTTT
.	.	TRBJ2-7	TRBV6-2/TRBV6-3	CASSDYYEQYF	TGTGCCAGCTCGGATTATTACGAGCAGTACTTC
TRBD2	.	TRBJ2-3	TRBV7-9	CASSQGLVGDTQYF	TGTGCCAGCAGCCAAGGACTAGTTGGAGATACGCAGTATTTT
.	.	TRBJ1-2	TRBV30	CAWRRGSNYGYTF	TGTGCCTGGAGACGGGGGTCTAACTATGGCTACACCTTC
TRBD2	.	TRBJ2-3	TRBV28	CASMPSGRNTDTQYF	TGTGCCAGCATGCCTAGCGGGAGGAATACAGATACGCAGTATTTT
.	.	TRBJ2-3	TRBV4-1	CASMAGPGDTQYF	TGCGCCAGCATGGCGGGCCCCGGAGATACGCAGTATTTT
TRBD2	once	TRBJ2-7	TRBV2	CASIPVAGAYEQYF	TGTGCCAGCATTCCGGTAGCGGGGGCCTACGAGCAGTACTTC
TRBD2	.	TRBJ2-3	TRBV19	CASNSASGSTDTQYF	TGTGCCTCCAACAGTGCTAGCGGGAGCACAGATACGCAGTATTTT
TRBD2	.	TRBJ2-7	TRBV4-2	CASSQGLAGSYEQYF	TGTGCCAGCAGCCAAGGACTAGCGGGCTCCTACGAGCAGTACTTC
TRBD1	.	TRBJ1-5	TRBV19	CASRQSGGDQPQHF	TGTGCCAGTAGGCAATCAGGGGGGGATCAGCCCCAGCATTTT
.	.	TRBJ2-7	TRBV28	CASVGGASYEQYF	TGTGCCAGCGTCGGGGGCGCCTCCTACGAGCAGTACTTC
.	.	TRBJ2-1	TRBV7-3	CASSPRSRRATVDEQFF	TGTGCCAGCAGCCCTAGGAGTAGGAGGGCCACGGTAGATGAGCAGTTCTTC
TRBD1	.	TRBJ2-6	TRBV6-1	CASNGQGTLGTGANVLTF	TGTGCCAGCAACGGACAGGGTACATTAGGCACTGGGGCCAACGTCCTGACTTTC
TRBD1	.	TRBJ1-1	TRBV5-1	CASSLDRGTEAFF	TGCGCCAGCAGCTTAGACAGGGGCACTGAAGCTTTCTTT
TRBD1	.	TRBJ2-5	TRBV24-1	CATSDRTGIETQYF	TGTGCCACCAGTGACCGGACAGGGATAGAGACCCAGTACTTC
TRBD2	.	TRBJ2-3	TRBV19	CASTGSSGGSTDTQYF	TGTGCCAGTACCGGAAGTAGCGGGGGAAGCACAGATACGCAGTATTTT
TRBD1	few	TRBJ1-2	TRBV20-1	CSARASGWTGENGYTF	TGCAGTGCTAGAGCCTCCGGTTGGACAGGGGAAAATGGCTACACCTTC
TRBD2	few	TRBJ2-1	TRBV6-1	CASTGGTSGYNEQFF	TGTGCCAGCACCGGGGGGACTAGCGGTTACAATGAGCAGTTCTTC
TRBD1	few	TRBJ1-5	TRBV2	CASSSRTGGNQPQHF	TGTGCCAGCAGTTCGCGGACAGGGGGCAATCAGCCCCAGCATTTT
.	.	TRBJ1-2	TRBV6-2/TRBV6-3	CASSYQQGYYGYTF	TGTGCCAGCAGTTACCAACAGGGCTACTATGGCTACACCTTC
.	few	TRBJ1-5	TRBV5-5	CASSLAVREEQPQHF	TGTGCCAGCAGCTTGGCCGTCAGGGAAGAGCAGCCCCAGCATTTT
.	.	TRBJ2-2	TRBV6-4	CASSDGNTGELFF	TGTGCCAGCAGTGACGGGAACACCGGGGAGCTGTTTTTT
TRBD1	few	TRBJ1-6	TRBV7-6	CASSERDSAYNSPLHF	TGTGCCAGCAGCGAACGGGACAGTGCTTATAATTCACCCCTCCACTTT
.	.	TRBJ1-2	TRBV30	CAWISRSYGYTF	TGTGCCTGGATCTCCCGGTCCTATGGCTACACCTTC
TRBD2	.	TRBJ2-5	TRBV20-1	CSAPIAGETQYF	TGCAGTGCCCCCATAGCGGGGGAGACCCAGTACTTC
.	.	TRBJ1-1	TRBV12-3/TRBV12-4	CASSLSQGRLNTEAFF	TGTGCCAGCAGTTTATCCCAGGGGAGGTTGAACACTGAAGCTTTCTTT
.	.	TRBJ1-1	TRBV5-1	CASSPRTRSTNTEAFF	TGCGCCAGCAGTCCTCGGACACGATCAACGAACACTGAAGCTTTCTTT
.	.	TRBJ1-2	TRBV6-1	CASSRGHPNTYGYTF	TGTGCCAGCAGCCGAGGACATCCAAATACCTATGGCTACACCTTC
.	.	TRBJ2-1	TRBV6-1	CAAGTYNEQFF	TGTGCCGCTGGGACCTACAATGAGCAGTTCTTC
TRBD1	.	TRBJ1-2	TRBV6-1	CASRTGGAGGYTF	TGTGCCAGCAGGACAGGGGGCGCGGGGGGCTACACCTTC
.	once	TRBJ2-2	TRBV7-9	CASSPVTGELFF	TGTGCCAGCAGCCCCGTGACCGGGGAGCTGTTTTTT
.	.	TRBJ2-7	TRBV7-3	CASSWNIGLQQYF	TGTGCCAGCAGCTGGAACATAGGACTCCAGCAGTACTTC
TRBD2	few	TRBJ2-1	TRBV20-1	CSAREGLAGADNEQFF	TGCAGTGCTAGAGAAGGACTAGCGGGAGCGGACAATGAGCAGTTCTTC
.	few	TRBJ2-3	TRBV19	CASSDRNRVSTDTQYF	TGTGCCAGTAGTGACCGAAACAGGGTCAGCACAGATACGCAGTATTTT
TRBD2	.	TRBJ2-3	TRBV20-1	CSALTSGRARTDTQYF	TGCAGTGCCCTTACCAGCGGGAGGGCTAGGACAGATACGCAGTATTTT
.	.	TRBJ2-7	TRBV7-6	CASSLVGGHSYEQYF	TGTGCCAGCAGCTTAGTGGGGGGCCACTCCTACGAGCAGTACTTC